This T cell receptor beta chain was recovered during a study of OX40 agonist ivuxolimab in advanced cancers. Study-level information: Dosing consisted of intravenous ivuxolimab at 0.01 to 10 mg/kg every 2 weeks.

The V and J ends lost 6 bases and 1 base respectively, with 9 bases between them. This CDR3 has 13 residues. In germline, CDR1 is MNHEY, CDR2 SVGAGI. Blood samples were obtained at baseline, cycle 4 day 1, and cycle 7 day 1. Study-wide results and caveats: Fewer expanded clones were found on average in CD4+ than in CD8+ T cells.

To note about this clone: Its antigen is unknown.

TCRdb's copy holds only in-frame clones and misses some; the assay was immunoSEQ multiplex PCR. The table lists more than 80,000 clones, approximately 88% of them singletons. The chain couples TRBV6-5 to TRBJ1-1; weak D call: TRBD1 (6 bases). The receptor's source is an adult with an advanced solid tumor such as melanoma, head and neck, liver or kidney cancer. Specimen: CD4+ or CD8+ T cells sorted from blood, collected in a trial of the OX40 agonist ivuxolimab. The CDR3 DNA follows: TGTGCCAGCAGCGACAGGCGGAACACTGAAGCTTTCTTT. Protein: CASSDRRNTEAFF.